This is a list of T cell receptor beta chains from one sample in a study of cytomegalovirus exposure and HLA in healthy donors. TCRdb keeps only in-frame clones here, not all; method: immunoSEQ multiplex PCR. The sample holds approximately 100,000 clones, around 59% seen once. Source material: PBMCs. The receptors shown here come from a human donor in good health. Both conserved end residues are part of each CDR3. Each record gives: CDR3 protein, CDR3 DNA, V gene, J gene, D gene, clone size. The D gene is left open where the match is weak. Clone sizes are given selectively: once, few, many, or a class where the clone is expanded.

cdr3_aa: CASSGEIDYGYTF
cdr3_nt: TGTGCCAGCAGCGGGGAAATCGACTATGGCTACACCTTC
v_call: TRBV6-1
j_call: TRBJ1-2
d_call: .
clone_size: .

cdr3_aa: CASSYSAGSPGELFF
cdr3_nt: TGTGCCAGCAGTTACTCGGCGGGGAGCCCCGGGGAGCTGTTTTTT
v_call: TRBV6-5
j_call: TRBJ2-2
d_call: .
clone_size: .

cdr3_aa: CASRQEGTGELFF
cdr3_nt: TGTGCCAGCAGACAAGAGGGCACCGGGGAGCTGTTTTTT
v_call: TRBV9
j_call: TRBJ2-2
d_call: .
clone_size: few

cdr3_aa: CASSLKRDRDICTF
cdr3_nt: TGTGCCAGCAGCTTAAAACGGGACAGGGACATTTGTACCTTC
v_call: TRBV13
j_call: TRBJ1-2
d_call: TRBD1
clone_size: .

cdr3_aa: CASSLGQANEKLFF
cdr3_nt: TGTGCCAGCAGCTTGGGACAGGCTAATGAAAAACTGTTTTTT
v_call: TRBV5-4
j_call: TRBJ1-4
d_call: .
clone_size: .

cdr3_aa: CASSPSGVGGQETQYF
cdr3_nt: TGTGCCAGCAGCCCCTCAGGTGTAGGAGGGCAAGAGACCCAGTACTTC
v_call: TRBV7-2
j_call: TRBJ2-5
d_call: .
clone_size: .

cdr3_aa: CASSLHRGGEQFF
cdr3_nt: TGTGCCAGCAGCCTCCACAGGGGTGGTGAGCAGTTCTTC
v_call: TRBV7-2
j_call: TRBJ2-1
d_call: TRBD1
clone_size: once

cdr3_aa: CASSLPGLAGEETQYF
cdr3_nt: TGTGCCAGCAGCTTACCCGGACTAGCGGGGGAAGAGACCCAGTACTTC
v_call: TRBV7-2
j_call: TRBJ2-5
d_call: TRBD2
clone_size: .

cdr3_aa: CGVRQGGNSPLHF
cdr3_nt: TGCGGCGTCCGGCAGGGGGGTAATTCACCCCTCCACTTT
v_call: TRBV29-1
j_call: TRBJ1-6
d_call: TRBD1
clone_size: .

cdr3_aa: CAIRRQGADYEQYF
cdr3_nt: TGTGCCATCAGAAGACAGGGGGCTGACTACGAGCAGTACTTC
v_call: TRBV10-3
j_call: TRBJ2-7
d_call: TRBD1
clone_size: .

cdr3_aa: CASSMDQGGAFF
cdr3_nt: TGTGCCAGTAGTATGGACCAGGGGGGAGCTTTCTTT
v_call: TRBV19
j_call: TRBJ1-1
d_call: TRBD1
clone_size: .

cdr3_aa: CASSELWASGNTIYF
cdr3_nt: TGTGCCAGCAGTGAACTGTGGGCGTCTGGAAACACCATATATTTT
v_call: TRBV6-1
j_call: TRBJ1-3
d_call: .
clone_size: .

cdr3_aa: CASSQKQNSPLHF
cdr3_nt: TGTGCCAGCAGCCAAAAACAGAATTCACCCCTCCACTTT
v_call: TRBV11-2
j_call: TRBJ1-6
d_call: .
clone_size: .

cdr3_aa: CASSKSGGKGYGYSF
cdr3_nt: TGTGCCAGCAGCAAAAGCGGGGGGAAAGGGTATGGCTACTCCTTC
v_call: TRBV7-6
j_call: TRBJ1-2
d_call: .
clone_size: .

cdr3_aa: CAWSVYRDYTF
cdr3_nt: TGTGCCTGGAGCGTCTACAGGGACTACACCTTC
v_call: TRBV30
j_call: TRBJ1-2
d_call: .
clone_size: few

cdr3_aa: CASSARTGSTGELFF
cdr3_nt: TGTGCTAGCAGCGCAAGGACAGGGTCTACCGGGGAGCTGTTTTTT
v_call: TRBV7-7
j_call: TRBJ2-2
d_call: TRBD1
clone_size: .

cdr3_aa: CASAGTGNTEAFF
cdr3_nt: TGTGCCAGCGCCGGGACAGGGAACACTGAAGCTTTCTTT
v_call: TRBV5-8
j_call: TRBJ1-1
d_call: TRBD1
clone_size: .

cdr3_aa: CASSLEGARNTGELFF
cdr3_nt: TGTGCCAGCAGCTTGGAGGGGGCTAGAAATACCGGGGAGCTGTTTTTT
v_call: TRBV5-8
j_call: TRBJ2-2
d_call: TRBD1
clone_size: .

cdr3_aa: CASRQGRMNTEAFF
cdr3_nt: TGTGCCAGCAGACAGGGACGGATGAACACTGAAGCTTTCTTT
v_call: TRBV5-4
j_call: TRBJ1-1
d_call: .
clone_size: few

cdr3_aa: CASSAPLQVFTEAFF
cdr3_nt: TGTGCCAGCAGCGCCCCCTTACAGGTTTTCACTGAAGCTTTCTTT
v_call: TRBV5-8
j_call: TRBJ1-1
d_call: .
clone_size: .

cdr3_aa: CASSHGTGGDGTEAFF
cdr3_nt: TGCGCCAGCAGCCATGGGACTGGGGGAGATGGTACTGAAGCTTTCTTT
v_call: TRBV4-3
j_call: TRBJ1-1
d_call: .
clone_size: .

cdr3_aa: CASRFITGDNQPQHF
cdr3_nt: TGTGCCAGCAGGTTTATCACAGGGGATAATCAGCCCCAGCATTTT
v_call: TRBV2
j_call: TRBJ1-5
d_call: TRBD1
clone_size: few

cdr3_aa: CASSWDNSGNTIYF
cdr3_nt: TGCGCCAGCAGCTGGGACAACTCTGGAAACACCATATATTTT
v_call: TRBV5-1
j_call: TRBJ1-3
d_call: .
clone_size: few

cdr3_aa: CASIEGDYGYTF
cdr3_nt: TGTGCCAGCATCGAGGGTGACTATGGCTACACCTTC
v_call: TRBV2
j_call: TRBJ1-2
d_call: .
clone_size: .